This TCR beta chain comes out of a study of neurological immune-mediated disorders. Study results and limitations: Among expanded clones, no CDR3 amino acid sequences were shared across subjects, a pattern suggesting private repertoires in all groups.

This CDR3 has 17 residues. V gave up 6 bases and J gave up 1 base; unmatched junction bases: 12. Germline CDR1 and CDR2: DFQATT and SNEGSKA (reference sequence). The cDNA was synthesized by 5'RACE incorporating 10-nucleotide random UMIs. In every sequencing run, more than 170 million TCR-beta sequences were generated from 15-18 subjects. TCRdb processed the 5' RACE reads anew with MiXCR; each CDR3 protein has one entry. This table has about 55,000 distinct CDR3 sequences, 4% appearing once. This clonotype appeared many times. Its specificity is not known. V is TRBV20-1 and J is TRBJ2-3; TRBD2 matches at 11 bases. This clonotype was obtained from a woman aged 40 to 55 with multiple sclerosis. The sequenced sample consisted of CD4+ T cells from blood. The CDR3 sequence: CSALTSGGSSGTDTQYF. The CDR3 DNA reads TGCAGTGCCCTTACTAGCGGGGGCTCCTCCGGCACAGATACGCAGTATTTT.